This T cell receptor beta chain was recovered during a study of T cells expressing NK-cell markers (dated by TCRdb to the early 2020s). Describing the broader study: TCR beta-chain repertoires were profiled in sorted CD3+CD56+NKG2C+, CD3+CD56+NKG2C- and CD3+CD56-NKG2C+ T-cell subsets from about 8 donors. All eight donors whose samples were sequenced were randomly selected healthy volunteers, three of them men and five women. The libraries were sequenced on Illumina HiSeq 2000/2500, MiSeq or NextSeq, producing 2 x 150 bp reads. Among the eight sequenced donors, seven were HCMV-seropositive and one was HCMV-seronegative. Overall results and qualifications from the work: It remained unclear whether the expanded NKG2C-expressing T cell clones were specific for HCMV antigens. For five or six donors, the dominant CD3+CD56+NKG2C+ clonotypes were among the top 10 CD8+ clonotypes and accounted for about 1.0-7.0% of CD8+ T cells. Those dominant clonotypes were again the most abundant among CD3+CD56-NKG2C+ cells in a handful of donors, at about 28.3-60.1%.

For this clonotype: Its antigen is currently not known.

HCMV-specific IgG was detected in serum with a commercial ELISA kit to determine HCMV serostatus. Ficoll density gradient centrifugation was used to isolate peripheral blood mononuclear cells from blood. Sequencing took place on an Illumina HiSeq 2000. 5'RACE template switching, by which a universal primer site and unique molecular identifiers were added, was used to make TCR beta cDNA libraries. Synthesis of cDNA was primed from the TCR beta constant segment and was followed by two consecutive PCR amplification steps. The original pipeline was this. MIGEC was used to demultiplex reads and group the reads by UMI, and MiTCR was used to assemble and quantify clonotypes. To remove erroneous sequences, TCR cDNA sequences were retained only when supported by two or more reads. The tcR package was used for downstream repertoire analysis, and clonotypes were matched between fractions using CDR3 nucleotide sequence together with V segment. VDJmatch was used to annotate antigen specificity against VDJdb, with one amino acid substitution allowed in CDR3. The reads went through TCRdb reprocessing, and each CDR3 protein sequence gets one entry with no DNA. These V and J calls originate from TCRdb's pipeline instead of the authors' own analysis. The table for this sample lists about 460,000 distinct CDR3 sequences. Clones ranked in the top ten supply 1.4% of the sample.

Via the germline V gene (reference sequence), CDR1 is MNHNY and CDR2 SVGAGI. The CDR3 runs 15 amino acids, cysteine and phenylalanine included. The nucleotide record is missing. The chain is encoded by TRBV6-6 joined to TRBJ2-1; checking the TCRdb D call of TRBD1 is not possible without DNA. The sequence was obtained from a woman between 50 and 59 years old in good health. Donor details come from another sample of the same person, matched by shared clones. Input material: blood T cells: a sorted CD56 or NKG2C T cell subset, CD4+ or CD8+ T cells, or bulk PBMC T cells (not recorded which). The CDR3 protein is CASSPPSDVYNEQFF.